This TCR beta chain was recorded in a study of blood T cell repertoires in COVID-19. The overall study: The samples span acute and convalescent COVID-19 from the United States, Italy and Spain. T cells, B-cell-depleted T cells, or PBMCs provided the cDNA or gDNA that served as material.

Per the study methods: Amplification of reference gene primers provided the estimated nucleated cell counts. Profiled with immunoSEQ multiplex PCR; TCRdb holds only in-frame clones, not every one. V, J and clone size are taken as reported in that table, and D and trimming were inferred from the DNA itself. The sample yields roughly 200,000 clones, around 80% seen once. V was clipped by 1 base and J by 8 bases, with 9 bases between them. This CDR3 is built from 12 residues. Germline V lookup: CDR1 GTSNPN, CDR2 SVGIG (reference sequence). Sequencing used peripheral blood. The chain is built from TRBV30 and TRBJ2-1; tentatively, D is TRBD2 (5 bases). The receptor comes from a man aged 50 to 59 who had recovered from COVID-19. The CDR3, as DNA: TGTGCCTGGAGTGGGGCAGCGGATGAGCAGTTCTTC. It is translated as CAWSGAADEQFF.